This T cell receptor (beta chain) was documented in a study of blood T cell repertoires in COVID-19 (dated by TCRdb to 2020 to 2022). For the study in its entirety: The collaborator samples originated in the United States, Italy and Spain and spanned the acute and convalescent phases of COVID-19. The prospective study material was composed of cDNA or gDNA derived from T cells, B-cell-depleted T cells, or PBMCs. The dataset comprised deeply sampled blood TCRbeta repertoires from subjects exposed to, actively infected with, or recovered from COVID-19. The repertoires were released in a freely available public database intended as a resource for research on the immune response to SARS-CoV-2. Samples were obtained from the ongoing ImmuneRACE study (first 160 participants) and from 1,254 subjects provided by 6 global collaborators. Nearly every sample came with metadata listing a de-identified subject ID, COVID-19 status, age in years and sex. Where available, HLA class I and class II types were taken from metadata supplied by the sample provider and were not determined by assay-based typing.

CDR1 SGHRS and CDR2 YFSETQ are derived from the germline V gene. CDR3 length: 14 amino acids, cysteine to phenylalanine. Only the CDR3 region is kept as DNA, spanning 42 bases read in frame from base 1. V gives up 5 bases and J gives up 1 base, and the segment between their germline ends measures 12 bases. Collaborating institutions collected whole blood in K2EDTA tubes following their own protocols. For TCRbeta analysis, collaborator samples were shipped as frozen whole blood, as isolated PBMCs, or as DNA extracted from either sample type. A note on this clone: Its specific antigen is unknown. Base qualities are not recorded, but no much larger clone differs from it by a single base.

The paper's findings and limits, for the study overall: The quantity of clinical and demographic metadata differed by source and by participant and was supplied without curation.

TCRbeta CDR3 regions were amplified from genomic DNA by means of the immunoSEQ Assay, a bias-controlled multiplex PCR. Under the source paper's analysis protocol: The number of nucleated cells in each sample was estimated from the amplification of reference gene primers within the assay. To quantify the absolute abundance of each unique TCRbeta CDR3 rearrangement, sequence reads were collapsed and filtered. For each sample, productive Simpson clonality was calculated as the square root of Simpson's diversity index over productive rearrangements. The clones in this table, taken by TCRdb from immuneACCESS, are in-frame only. Not every clone is retained; where verified, under half of the shortfall comes from an unresolved V gene, and the cause of the rest is unknown. V and J calls and clone size come straight from that table; D and trimming were deduced from the DNA. The sample records tens of thousands of clones, 80% to 90% of which are singletons. The ten most abundant clones make up about a sixth of the sample.

This TCR was recovered from a human donor in a cohort sampled during active COVID-19. What was sequenced was peripheral blood. The sequence is built from TRBV5-1 and TRBJ2-5; a tentative D match to TRBD1 spans 6 bases. CDR3 reads: CASRRGDIQETQYF. The nucleotide sequence reads TGCGCCAGCAGAAGAGGGGACATCCAAGAGACCCAGTACTTC.